This T cell receptor (beta chain) comes out of a study of T cells expressing NK-cell markers. Findings and caveats of the study: In several donors, dominant clonotypes made up about 28.3-65% of CD3+CD56-NKG2C+ cells.

With regard to this clonotype: Its specificity is unknown.

CDR1 is SNHLY, CDR2 FYNNEI, per germline. The CDR3 is made up of 14 amino acids. After re-calling the 5' RACE reads, TCRdb lists one entry per CDR3 protein, DNA absent. This sample contains under 600,000 distinct CDR3 sequences. The chain uses TRBV2 and TRBJ1-1. The sample consisted of blood T cells: a sorted CD56 or NKG2C T cell subset, CD4+ or CD8+ T cells, or bulk PBMC T cells (not recorded which). The receptor was derived from a woman between 45 and 60 years old in good health. CDR3 in amino acids: CASSYQLLNTEAFF.